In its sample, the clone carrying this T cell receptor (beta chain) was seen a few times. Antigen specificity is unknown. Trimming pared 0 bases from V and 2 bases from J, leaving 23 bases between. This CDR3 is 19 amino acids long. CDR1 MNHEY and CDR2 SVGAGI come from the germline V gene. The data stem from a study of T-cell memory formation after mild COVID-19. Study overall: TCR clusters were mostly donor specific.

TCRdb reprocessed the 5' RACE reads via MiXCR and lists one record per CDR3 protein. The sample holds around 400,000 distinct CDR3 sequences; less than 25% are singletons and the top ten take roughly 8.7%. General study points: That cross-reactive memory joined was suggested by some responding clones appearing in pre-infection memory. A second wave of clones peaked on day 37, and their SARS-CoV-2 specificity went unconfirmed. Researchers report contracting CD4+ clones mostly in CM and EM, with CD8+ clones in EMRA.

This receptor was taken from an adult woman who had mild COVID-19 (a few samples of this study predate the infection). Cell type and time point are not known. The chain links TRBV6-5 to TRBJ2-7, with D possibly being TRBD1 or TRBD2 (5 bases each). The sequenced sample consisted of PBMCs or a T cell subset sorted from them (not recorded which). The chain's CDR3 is CASSYSQKGPEGTPYEQYF. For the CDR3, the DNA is TGTGCCAGCAGTTACTCACAGAAGGGACCCGAAGGGACCCCCTACGAGCAGTACTTC.